The clone carrying this TCR beta chain was counted a few times. No antigen is known for it. Healthy Caucasians supplied all donations. This specimen belongs to a study of identical twins. General study findings and limits: Recombination models fit unrelated individuals' TCR alpha sharing but underestimated twins'.

The junction had 5 bases not matched to a gene; V was cut back by 6 bases and J by 4 bases. The CDR3 consists of 14 residues. Addition of a universal primer site occurred through template switching, and cDNA carried unique molecular identifiers. TCRdb reanalysed the 5' RACE reads using MiXCR and keeps one entry per CDR3 protein. The sample lists about 810,000 distinct CDR3 sequences; 9% to 15% were seen once. The same data also went into a second study, on yellow fever vaccine responses in identical twins. That paper adds: Reportedly, the response of twins' T cells to the vaccine seemed partly convergent, partly personalized.

The TCR comes from a woman in her late teens or twenties in good health. J is TRBJ2-2 and V is TRBV12-3 or TRBV12-4; 7 nucleotides align to TRBD2. The sequenced sample was PBMCs. The CDR3 spells CASRRDYGTGELFF. In DNA, the CDR3 is TGTGCCAGCAGAAGGGACTACGGCACCGGGGAGCTGTTTTTT.